This TCR beta chain was retrieved from a study of response to subunit inactivated influenza vaccine. Findings and caveats of the study: Few new T cells, the authors suggested, are recruited by each seasonal influenza vaccination.

Each CDR3 protein is one row after TCRdb ran MiXCR on the RT-PCR reads. The sample has roughly 520,000 distinct CDR3 sequences, 25% seen once. V shed 5 bases and J shed 4 bases, with 11 bases lying between them. CDR3 size: 13 residues. Looked up from germline, CDR1 is WSHSY and CDR2 is SAAADI. This clonotype has just a few counts. No antigen is known for it. The source of this sequence is a man aged 50-59 years who received an inactivated influenza vaccine. The sample in question was CD4+ T cells sorted from PBMCs, obtained roughly 5 days after vaccination. The rearrangement joins TRBV10-2 to TRBJ1-2; D is perhaps TRBD1 (6 bases). The CDR3 reads CASSQGRVYGYTF. The CDR3 nucleotides read TGCGCCAGCAGTCAGGGGCGCGTCTATGGCTACACCTTC.